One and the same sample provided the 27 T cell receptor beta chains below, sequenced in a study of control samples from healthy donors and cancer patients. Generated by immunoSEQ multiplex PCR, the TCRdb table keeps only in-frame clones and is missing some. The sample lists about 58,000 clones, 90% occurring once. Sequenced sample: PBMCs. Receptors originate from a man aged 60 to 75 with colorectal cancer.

The CDR3, as DNA: TGTGCCAGCAGCCAAGGCGGGGGCCTCATCGGTGGCTACACCTTC. Translation gives CASSQGGGLIGGYTF. The chain joins TRBV3-1 (or the pseudogene TRBV3-2) to TRBJ1-2; D might be TRBD1 (6 bases). CDR3 length: 15 residues. The germline CDR1 and CDR2 sequences are LGHDT and YNNKEL (reference sequence). V lost 1 base, J lost 7 bases, and 16 bases lay in between.

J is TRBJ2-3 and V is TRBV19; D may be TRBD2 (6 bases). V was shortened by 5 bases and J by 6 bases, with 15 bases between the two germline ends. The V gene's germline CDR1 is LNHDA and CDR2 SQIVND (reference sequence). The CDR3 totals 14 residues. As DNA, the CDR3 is TGTGCCAGTAGTCTAAACGGTCGGGGGGATACGCAGTATTTT. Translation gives CASSLNGRGDTQYF.

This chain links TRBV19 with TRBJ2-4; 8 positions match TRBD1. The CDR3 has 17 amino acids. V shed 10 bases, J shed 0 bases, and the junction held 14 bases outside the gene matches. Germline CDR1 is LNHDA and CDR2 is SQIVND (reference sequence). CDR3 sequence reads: CATIPSRGRGAKNIQYF. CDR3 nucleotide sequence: TGTGCCACGATTCCGAGCAGGGGGCGAGGAGCCAAAAACATTCAGTACTTC.

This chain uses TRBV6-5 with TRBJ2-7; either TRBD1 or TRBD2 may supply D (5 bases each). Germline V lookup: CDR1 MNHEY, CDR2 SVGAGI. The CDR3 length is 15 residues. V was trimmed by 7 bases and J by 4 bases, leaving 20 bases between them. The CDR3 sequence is CASTTDSGKGYEQYF. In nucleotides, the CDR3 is TGTGCCAGCACTACGGACTCAGGGAAAGGATACGAGCAGTACTTC.

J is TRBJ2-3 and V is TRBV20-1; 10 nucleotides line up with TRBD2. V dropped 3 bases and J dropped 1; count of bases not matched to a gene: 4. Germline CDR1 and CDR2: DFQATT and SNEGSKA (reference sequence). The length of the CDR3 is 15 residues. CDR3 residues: CSASILAGGTDTQYF. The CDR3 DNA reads TGCAGTGCTAGTATCCTAGCGGGGGGCACAGATACGCAGTATTTT.

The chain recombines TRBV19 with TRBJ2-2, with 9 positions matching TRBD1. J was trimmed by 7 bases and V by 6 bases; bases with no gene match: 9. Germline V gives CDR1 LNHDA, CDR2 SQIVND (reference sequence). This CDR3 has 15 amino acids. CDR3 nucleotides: TGTGCCAGTAGAACGGGACAGGGTGTCGTCGGGGAGCTGTTTTTT. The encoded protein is CASRTGQGVVGELFF.

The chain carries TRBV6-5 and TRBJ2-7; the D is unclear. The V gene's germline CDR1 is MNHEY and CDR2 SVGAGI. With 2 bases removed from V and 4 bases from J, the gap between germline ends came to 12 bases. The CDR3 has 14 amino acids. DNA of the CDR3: TGTGCCAGCAGTTACGTCGGCCGTGATTACGAGCAGTACTTC. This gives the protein CASSYVGRDYEQYF.

CDR3 amino acids: CASSLDGELFF. The CDR3 DNA reads TGTGCCAGCAGTTTAGACGGGGAGCTGTTTTTT. The V call is TRBV27, the J call TRBJ2-2; D unresolved. The CDR3 totals 11 residues. Trimming removed 2 bases at V and 7 bases at J, with 2 bases between. Germline assignment: CDR1 MNHEY and CDR2 SMNVEV (reference sequence).

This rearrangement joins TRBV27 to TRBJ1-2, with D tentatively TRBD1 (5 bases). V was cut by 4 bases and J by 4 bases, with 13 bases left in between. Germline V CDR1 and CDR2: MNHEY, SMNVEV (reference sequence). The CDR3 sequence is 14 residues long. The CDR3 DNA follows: TGTGCCAGCAGTTCCGGGCAGGGTGTCTATGGCTACACCTTC. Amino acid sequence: CASSSGQGVYGYTF.

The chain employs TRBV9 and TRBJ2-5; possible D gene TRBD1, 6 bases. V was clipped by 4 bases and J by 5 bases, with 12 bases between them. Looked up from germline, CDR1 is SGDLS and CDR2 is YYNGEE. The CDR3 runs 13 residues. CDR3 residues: CASSLRGGETQYF. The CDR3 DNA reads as TGTGCCAGCAGCCTCAGGGGCGGGGAGACCCAGTACTTC. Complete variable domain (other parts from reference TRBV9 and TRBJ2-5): DSGVTQTPKHLITATGQRVTLRCSPRSGDLSVYWYQQSLDQGLQFLIQYYNGEERAKGNILERFSAQQFPDLHSELNLSSLELGDSALYFCASSLRGGETQYFGPGTRLLVL.

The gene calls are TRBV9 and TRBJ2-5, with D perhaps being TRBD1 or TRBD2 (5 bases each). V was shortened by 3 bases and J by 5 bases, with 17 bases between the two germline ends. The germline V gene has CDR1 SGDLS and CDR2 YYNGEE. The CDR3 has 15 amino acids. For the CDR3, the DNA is TGTGCCAGCAGCGCCCTCGAGGGACCCGTGGAGACCCAGTACTTC. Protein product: CASSALEGPVETQYF.

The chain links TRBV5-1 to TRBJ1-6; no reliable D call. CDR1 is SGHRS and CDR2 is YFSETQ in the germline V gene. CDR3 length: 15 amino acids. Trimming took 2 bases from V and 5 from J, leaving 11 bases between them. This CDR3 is CASSLGGIDNSPLHF. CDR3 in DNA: TGCGCCAGCAGCTTAGGAGGGATCGATAATTCACCCCTCCACTTT.

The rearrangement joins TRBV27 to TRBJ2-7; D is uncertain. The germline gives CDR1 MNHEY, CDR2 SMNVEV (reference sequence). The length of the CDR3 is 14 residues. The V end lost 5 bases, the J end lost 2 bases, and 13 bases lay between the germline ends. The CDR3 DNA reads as TGTGCCAGCAGTACCAAGGACGGAACCTACGAGCAGTACTTC. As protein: CASSTKDGTYEQYF.

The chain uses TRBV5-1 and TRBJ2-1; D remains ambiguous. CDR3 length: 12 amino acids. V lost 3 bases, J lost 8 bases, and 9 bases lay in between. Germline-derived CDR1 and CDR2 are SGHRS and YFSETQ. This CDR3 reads CASSSLFDEQFF. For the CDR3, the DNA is TGCGCCAGCAGCTCGCTCTTTGATGAGCAGTTCTTC.

The CDR3 loop is CASSLIVGSYEQYF. In nucleotides, the CDR3 is TGCGCCAGCAGCTTGATCGTGGGGAGCTACGAGCAGTACTTC. The genes are TRBV5-1 and TRBJ2-7; weak D call: TRBD2 (5 bases). V lost 1 base to trimming and J lost 3 bases, with 11 bases between them. Per germline, CDR1 SGHRS and CDR2 YFSETQ. The CDR3 sequence is 14 residues long.

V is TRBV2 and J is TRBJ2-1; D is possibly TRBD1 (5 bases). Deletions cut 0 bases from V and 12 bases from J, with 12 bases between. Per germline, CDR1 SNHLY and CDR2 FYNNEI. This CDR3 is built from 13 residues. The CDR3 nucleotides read TGTGCCAGCAGTGAAGCTGTCAGGGTCGGGCAGTTCTTC. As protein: CASSEAVRVGQFF.

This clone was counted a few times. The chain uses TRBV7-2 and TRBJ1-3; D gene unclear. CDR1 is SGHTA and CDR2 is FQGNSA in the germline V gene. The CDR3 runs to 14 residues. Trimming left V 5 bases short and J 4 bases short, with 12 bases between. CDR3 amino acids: CASSPRPRGNTIYF. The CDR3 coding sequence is TGTGCCAGCAGCCCCAGGCCTCGGGGAAACACCATATATTTT.

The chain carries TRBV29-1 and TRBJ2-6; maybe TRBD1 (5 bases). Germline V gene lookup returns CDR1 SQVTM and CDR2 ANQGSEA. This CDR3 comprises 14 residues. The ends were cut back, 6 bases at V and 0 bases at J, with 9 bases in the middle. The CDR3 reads CSVRQSSGANVLTF. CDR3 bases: TGCAGCGTCCGACAGAGCTCTGGGGCCAACGTCCTGACTTTC. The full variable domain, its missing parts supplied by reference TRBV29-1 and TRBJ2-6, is SAVISQKPSRDICQRGTSLTIQCQVDSQVTMMFWYRQQPGQSLTLIATANQGSEATYESGFVIDKFPISRPNLTFSTLTVSNMSPEDSSIYLCSVRQSSGANVLTFGAGSRLTVL.

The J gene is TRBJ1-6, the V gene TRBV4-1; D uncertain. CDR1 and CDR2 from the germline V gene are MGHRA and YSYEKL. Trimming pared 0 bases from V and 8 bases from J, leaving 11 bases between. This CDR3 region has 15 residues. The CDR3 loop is CASSQEARSYSPLHF. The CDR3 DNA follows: TGCGCCAGCAGCCAAGAGGCCCGAAGCTATTCACCCCTCCACTTT.

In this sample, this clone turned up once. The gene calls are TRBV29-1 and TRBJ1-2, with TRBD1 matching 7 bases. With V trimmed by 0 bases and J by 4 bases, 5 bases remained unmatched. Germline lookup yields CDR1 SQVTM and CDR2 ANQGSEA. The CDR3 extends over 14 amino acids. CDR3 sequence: CSVEDRGAGYGYTF. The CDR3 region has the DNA TGCAGCGTTGAAGACAGGGGGGCGGGCTATGGCTACACCTTC.

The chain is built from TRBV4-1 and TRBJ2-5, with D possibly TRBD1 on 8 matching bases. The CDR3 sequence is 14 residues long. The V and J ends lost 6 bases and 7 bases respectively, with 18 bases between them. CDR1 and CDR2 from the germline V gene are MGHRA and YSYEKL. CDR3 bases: TGCGCCAGCAGACGAACGAACAGGGGGGGGACCCAGTACTTC. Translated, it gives CASRRTNRGGTQYF.

The CDR3, as DNA: TGTGCCAGCAGCCAGTTGGGGAATAGCGATACGCAGTATTTT. Translation: CASSQLGNSDTQYF. V is TRBV3-1 (or the pseudogene TRBV3-2) and J is TRBJ2-3, with D unclear. Per the germline V gene, CDR1 is LGHDT and CDR2 is YNNKEL (reference sequence). V lost 3 bases, J lost 6 bases, and 13 bases lay in between. This CDR3 comprises 14 residues.

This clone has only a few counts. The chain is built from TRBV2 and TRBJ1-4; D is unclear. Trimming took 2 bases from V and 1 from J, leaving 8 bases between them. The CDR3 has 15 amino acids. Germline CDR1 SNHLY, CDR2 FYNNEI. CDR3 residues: CASSELGITNEKLFF. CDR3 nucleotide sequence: TGTGCCAGCAGTGAACTAGGAATAACTAATGAAAAACTGTTTTTT.

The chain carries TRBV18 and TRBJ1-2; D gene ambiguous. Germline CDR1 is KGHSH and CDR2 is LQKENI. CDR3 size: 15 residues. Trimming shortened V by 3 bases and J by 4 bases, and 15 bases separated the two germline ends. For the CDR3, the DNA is TGTGCCAGCTCACCTTCCGTTGAGGGCGTCTATGGCTACACCTTC. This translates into CASSPSVEGVYGYTF. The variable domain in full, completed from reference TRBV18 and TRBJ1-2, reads NAGVMQNPRHLVRRRGQEARLRCSPMKGHSHVYWYRQLPEEGLKFMVYLQKENIIDESGMPKERFSAEFPKEGPSILRIQQVVRGDSAAYFCASSPSVEGVYGYTFGSGTRLTVV.

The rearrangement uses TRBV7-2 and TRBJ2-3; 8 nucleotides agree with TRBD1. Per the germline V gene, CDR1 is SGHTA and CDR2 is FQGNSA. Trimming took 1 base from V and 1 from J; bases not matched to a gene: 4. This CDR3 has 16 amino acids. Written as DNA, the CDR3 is TGTGCCAGCAGCTTAGGGGGACAGGCCCGCACAGATACGCAGTATTTT. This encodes CASSLGGQARTDTQYF.

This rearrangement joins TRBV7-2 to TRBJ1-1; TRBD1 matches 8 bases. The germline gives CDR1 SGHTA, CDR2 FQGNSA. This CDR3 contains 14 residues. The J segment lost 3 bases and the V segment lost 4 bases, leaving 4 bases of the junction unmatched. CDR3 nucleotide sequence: TGTGCCAGCAGCTCCCAGGGGGCGTACACTGAAGCTTTCTTT. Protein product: CASSSQGAYTEAFF.

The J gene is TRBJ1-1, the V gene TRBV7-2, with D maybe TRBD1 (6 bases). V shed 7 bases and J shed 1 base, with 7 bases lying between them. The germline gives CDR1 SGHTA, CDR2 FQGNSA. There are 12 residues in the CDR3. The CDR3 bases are TGTGCCAGCAACAGGGCGAACACTGAAGCTTTCTTT. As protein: CASNRANTEAFF.